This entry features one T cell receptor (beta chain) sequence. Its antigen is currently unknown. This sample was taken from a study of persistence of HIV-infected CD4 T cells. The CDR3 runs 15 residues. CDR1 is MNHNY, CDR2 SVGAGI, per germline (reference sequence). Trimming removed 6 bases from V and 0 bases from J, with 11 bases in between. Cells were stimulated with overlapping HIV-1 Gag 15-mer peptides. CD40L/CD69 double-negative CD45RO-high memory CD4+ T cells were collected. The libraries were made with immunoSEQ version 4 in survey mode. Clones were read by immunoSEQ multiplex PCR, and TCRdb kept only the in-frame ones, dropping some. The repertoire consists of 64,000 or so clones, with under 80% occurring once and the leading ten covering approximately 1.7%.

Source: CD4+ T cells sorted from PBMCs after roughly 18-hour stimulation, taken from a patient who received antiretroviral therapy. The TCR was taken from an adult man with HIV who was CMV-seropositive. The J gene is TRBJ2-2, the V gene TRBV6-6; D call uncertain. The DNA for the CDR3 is TGTGCCAGCAGGGTGGTCTTAGCGAACACCGGGGAGCTGTTTTTT. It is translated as CASRVVLANTGELFF.